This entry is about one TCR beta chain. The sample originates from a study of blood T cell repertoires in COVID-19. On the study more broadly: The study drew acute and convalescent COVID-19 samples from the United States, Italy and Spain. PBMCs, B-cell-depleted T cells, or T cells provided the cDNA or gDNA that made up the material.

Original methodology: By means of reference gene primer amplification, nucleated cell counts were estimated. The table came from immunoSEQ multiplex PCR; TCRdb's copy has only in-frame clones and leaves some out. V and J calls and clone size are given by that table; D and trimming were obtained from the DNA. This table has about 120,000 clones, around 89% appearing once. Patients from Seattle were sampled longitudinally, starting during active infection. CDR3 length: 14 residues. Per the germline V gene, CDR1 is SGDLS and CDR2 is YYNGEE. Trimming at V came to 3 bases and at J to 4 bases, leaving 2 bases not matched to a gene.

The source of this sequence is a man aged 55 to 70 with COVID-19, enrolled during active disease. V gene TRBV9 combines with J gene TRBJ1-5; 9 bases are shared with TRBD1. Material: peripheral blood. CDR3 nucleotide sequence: TGTGCCAGCAGCGGAGGACAGGGGAATCAGCCCCAGCATTTT. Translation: CASSGGQGNQPQHF.